Here is one TCR beta chain with its context. This sample is part of a study of T cell changes during pregnancy in multiple sclerosis. Repertoires were generated with immunoSEQ multiplex PCR, while TCRdb's copy carries only in-frame clones and drops some. The table records about 110,000 clones, more than 80% of them present only once. The CDR3 runs to 15 residues. Trimming removed 6 bases from V and 2 bases from J; junction bases left unmatched: 6. Germline V gene data show CDR1 as MNHEY and CDR2 as SVGAGI. The input for sequencing was peripheral blood, taken before pregnancy. This sequence was found in a female donor with multiple sclerosis, enrolled in a pregnancy study. The chain links TRBV6-5 to TRBJ1-3, with 8 bases matching TRBD1. The CDR3 coding sequence is TGTGCCAGCAGCCCACAGGGGGGGACTGGAAACACCATATATTTT. It specifies CASSPQGGTGNTIYF.